This TCR beta chain came from a study of T cell changes during pregnancy in multiple sclerosis. V shed 4 bases and J 3 bases; nucleotides not matched to a gene: 2. Per germline, CDR1 SGHVS and CDR2 FNYEAQ. The CDR3 has 14 amino acids. The data were produced by immunoSEQ multiplex PCR, yet TCRdb's version contains in-frame clones alone and is incomplete. The sample holds about 60,000 clones, just over 90% seen once. The chain joins TRBV7-6 to TRBJ2-7; 11 nucleotides agree with TRBD2. The material sequenced was CD4+ T cells from peripheral blood mononuclear cells, taken in the second trimester of pregnancy. The receptor was derived from a female donor with multiple sclerosis, enrolled in a pregnancy study. The CDR3 is CASSSTSGGYEQYF. The CDR3 nucleotides are TGTGCCAGCAGCTCTACTAGCGGGGGCTACGAGCAGTACTTC. The full variable domain, rest sourced from reference TRBV7-6 and TRBJ2-7, is GAGVSQSPRYKVTKRGQDVALRCDPISGHVSLYWYRQALGQGPEFLTYFNYEAQQDKSGLPNDRFSAERPEGSISTLTIQRTEQRDSAMYRCASSSTSGGYEQYFGPGTRLTVT.